One sample yielded the 11 T cell receptor beta chains listed below, sequenced in a study of T-cell memory formation after mild COVID-19. TCRdb re-derived calls from the 5' RACE reads in MiXCR, one entry per CDR3 protein. Of 200,000 to 250,000 distinct CDR3 sequences in the sample, over 15% were seen once. The sample was PBMCs or a T cell subset sorted from them (not recorded which). The receptors were gathered from an adult woman who had mild COVID-19 (a few samples of this study predate the infection). Cell type and time point are not known.

This clonotype was observed a few times. The rearrangement links TRBV5-1 to TRBJ2-3; 7 positions agree with TRBD2. The CDR3 spans 16 residues. Germline CDR1 and CDR2: SGHRS and YFSETQ. V dropped 3 bases and J dropped 1; count of bases not matched to a gene: 8. CDR3 sequence (DNA): TGCGCCAGCAGCTCGGGGGGTCGAGGAGGCACAGATACGCAGTATTTT. It yields the protein CASSSGGRGGTDTQYF.

This chain connects TRBV20-1 to TRBJ2-5, with a tentative D call TRBD2 (5 bases). The CDR3 sequence is 13 residues long. Germline CDR1 is DFQATT and CDR2 is SNEGSKA (reference sequence). With 3 bases removed from V and 3 bases from J, the gap between germline ends came to 11 bases. The CDR3 protein is CSARGTSKETQYF. The CDR3 nucleotides read TGCAGTGCTAGGGGTACTAGTAAAGAGACCCAGTACTTC.

This clonotype has a handful of counts. The chain carries TRBV7-2 and TRBJ2-7; 9 nucleotides match TRBD1. Germline values: CDR1 SGHTA, CDR2 FQGNSA. V shed 4 bases, J shed 6 bases, and the junction held 10 bases outside the gene matches. This CDR3 has 15 residues. CDR3 in amino acids: CASSSYRDRAREQYF. CDR3 DNA sequence: TGTGCCAGCAGCTCCTACCGGGACAGGGCGCGCGAGCAGTACTTC.

This clonotype was seen a handful of times. V is TRBV5-1 and J is TRBJ1-3, with TRBD1 as a possible D gene (5 bases). The germline CDR1 and CDR2 sequences are SGHRS and YFSETQ. V lost 4 bases, J lost 0 bases, and 17 bases lay in between. This CDR3 spans 17 amino acids. The CDR3 loop reads CASSGQPGSISGNTIYF. CDR3 DNA sequence: TGCGCCAGCAGCGGACAACCCGGGTCAATCTCTGGAAACACCATATATTTT.

Ten or more counts support this clonotype. The V gene is TRBV20-1, the J gene TRBJ2-7; D unresolved. V lost 4 bases, J lost 0 bases, and 13 bases lay in between. Germline-derived CDR1 and CDR2 are DFQATT and SNEGSKA (reference sequence). The CDR3 loop spans 14 amino acids. In DNA form, the CDR3 reads TGCAGTGCTACAAAACCCGAAGACTCCTACGAGCAGTACTTC. It encodes CSATKPEDSYEQYF.

This clonotype has just a few counts. This chain links TRBV5-1 with TRBJ2-3; D perhaps matches TRBD1 (5 bases). In germline, CDR1 is SGHRS, CDR2 YFSETQ. Trimming took off 4 bases at V and 7 bases at J, with 16 bases between the two ends. This CDR3 comprises 14 residues. The CDR3 loop is CASSPPNRLHTQYF. For the CDR3, the DNA is TGCGCCAGCAGCCCCCCGAACAGGCTGCATACGCAGTATTTT.

The V and J genes are TRBV12-3 or TRBV12-4 and TRBJ2-7, with a weak D call TRBD2 (6 bases). V was shortened by 2 bases and J by 0 bases, with 11 bases between the two germline ends. The CDR3 loop spans 15 amino acids. The DNA for the CDR3 is TGTGCCAGCAGTTTACGGGGGTCCCTCTCCTACGAGCAGTACTTC. Its translation is CASSLRGSLSYEQYF.

The chain carries TRBV7-2 and TRBJ1-1, with D possibly being TRBD1 (5 bases). The V end lost 5 bases, the J end lost 4 bases, and 17 bases lay between the germline ends. The CDR3 is 15 amino acids. From germline, CDR1 is SGHTA and CDR2 FQGNSA. In DNA, the CDR3 is TGTGCCAGCAGCCCCGTAGAGGGGCAAACCACTGAAGCTTTCTTT. Translating gives CASSPVEGQTTEAFF.

This clonotype was found a few times. The CDR3 sequence: CASGLVREQFF. In nucleotides, the CDR3 is TGTGCTAGTGGTTTGGTAAGGGAGCAGTTCTTC. The chain couples TRBV12-5 to TRBJ2-1; D gene uncertain. V gave up 0 bases and J gave up 10 bases, with 4 bases separating them. CDR3 length: 11 amino acids. Germline V lookup: CDR1 LGHNT, CDR2 FRNRAP. Full variable domain (outside the CDR3, taken from reference TRBV12-5 and TRBJ2-1): DARVTQTPRHKVTEMGQEVTMRCQPILGHNTVFWYRQTMMQGLELLAYFRNRAPLDDSGMPKDRFSAEMPDATLATLKIQPSEPRDSAVYFCASGLVREQFFGPGTRLTVL.

This clonotype appeared a few times. V gene TRBV18 combines with J gene TRBJ2-1, with D perhaps TRBD2 (6 bases). The CDR3 is made up of 17 amino acids. The germline V gene has CDR1 KGHSH and CDR2 LQKENI. Trimming removed 1 base from V and 2 bases from J, with 15 bases in between. CDR3 residues: CASSPLTWGVAYNEQFF. The CDR3 coding sequence is TGTGCCAGCTCACCACTCACTTGGGGGGTCGCCTACAATGAGCAGTTCTTC. Full variable domain (outside the CDR3, taken from reference TRBV18 and TRBJ2-1): NAGVMQNPRHLVRRRGQEARLRCSPMKGHSHVYWYRQLPEEGLKFMVYLQKENIIDESGMPKERFSAEFPKEGPSILRIQQVVRGDSAAYFCASSPLTWGVAYNEQFFGPGTRLTVL.

The count of this clonotype is one. The J gene is TRBJ2-7, the V gene TRBV11-2; TRBD2 is a possible D gene (6 bases). V lost 10 bases, J lost 3 bases, and 16 bases lay in between. Germline loops: CDR1 SGHAT, CDR2 FQNNGV. The CDR3 length is 13 residues. In DNA form, the CDR3 reads TGTGCCATCACCCCCTCCGGGGGCTACGAGCAGTACTTC. Protein product: CAITPSGGYEQYF. Using reference TRBV11-2 and TRBJ2-7 for the parts outside the CDR3, the full variable domain is EAGVAQSPRYKIIEKRQSVAFWCNPISGHATLYWYQQILGQGPKLLIQFQNNGVVDDSQLPKDRFSAERLKGVDSTLKIQPAKLEDSAVYLCAITPSGGYEQYFGPGTRLTVT.